This TCR beta chain was recovered during a study of identical twins' blood T cells. From the 5' RACE reads, TCRdb called clonotypes with MiXCR, one entry per CDR3 protein. The sample has 350,000 to 400,000 distinct CDR3 sequences, roughly 27% seen once. Germline V gene data show CDR1 as LGHNT and CDR2 as FRNRAP. The CDR3 extends over 14 amino acids. V gave up 4 bases and J gave up 10 bases, with 14 bases separating them. All three twin pairs grew up together with likely shared infections and vaccines. General study points: Environmental influences on twin similarity could not be excluded.

Note on this clonotype: Its antigen is as yet unknown.

Material: PBMCs. The receptor's source is a woman aged 18-49 years in good health. The chain employs TRBV12-5 and TRBJ1-6, with D perhaps TRBD1 (5 bases). In nucleotides, the CDR3 is TGTGCTAGTGGTTCCGGTCCAGGGAGGTCACCCCTCCACTTT. It specifies CASGSGPGRSPLHF.